Presented here are 24 T cell receptor beta chains from one specimen sequenced in a study of blood T cells in healthy people across ages. A second PCR of about 7 to 11 cycles used a sample-barcoded 5' primer and a J-beta primer mix. TCRdb independently ran MiXCR on the 5' RACE reads; one entry per CDR3 protein. This sample has under 1,000,000 distinct CDR3 sequences, with about 45% found just once. Sequencing input: blood. Receptor source: an elderly man in good health.

This chain joins TRBV2 and TRBJ2-6; 10 bases fit TRBD1. Trimming at V came to 6 bases and at J to 0 bases, leaving 5 bases not matched to a gene. The germline gives CDR1 SNHLY, CDR2 FYNNEI. The CDR3 covers 17 residues. The CDR3 nucleotides read TGTGCCAGCAGAGGACAGGGGGGAAGCTCTGGGGCCAACGTCCTGACTTTC. Translation gives CASRGQGGSSGANVLTF. Drawing the rest from reference TRBV2 and TRBJ2-6, the complete variable domain is EPEVTQTPSHQVTQMGQEVILRCVPISNHLYFYWYRQILGQKVEFLVSFYNNEISEKSEIFDDQFSVERPDGSNFTLKIRSTKLEDSAMYFCASRGQGGSSGANVLTFGAGSRLTVL.

The J gene is TRBJ2-5, the V gene TRBV24-1; TRBD2 is a possible D gene (5 bases). V gave up 3 bases and J gave up 0 bases, with 13 bases separating them. Germline V CDR1 and CDR2: KGHDR, SFDVKD. The CDR3 runs 16 residues. CDR3 residues: CATSDTQLGHQETQYF. CDR3 nucleotide sequence: TGTGCCACCAGTGATACGCAACTAGGCCACCAAGAGACCCAGTACTTC.

This clonotype was counted at least ten times. The rearrangement joins TRBV20-1 to TRBJ2-5; no clear D. V was clipped by 0 bases and J by 1 base, with 9 bases between them. Germline CDR1 and CDR2: DFQATT and SNEGSKA (reference sequence). This CDR3 contains 14 residues. CDR3 residues: CSARDLAAQETQYF. In DNA form, the CDR3 reads TGCAGTGCTAGAGATCTGGCAGCCCAAGAGACCCAGTACTTC.

The chain combines TRBV14 with TRBJ2-2, with TRBD2 identical over 7 bases. With V trimmed by 3 bases and J by 6 bases, 7 bases remained unmatched. The CDR3 length is 15 residues. The germline gives CDR1 SGHDN, CDR2 FVKESK. The DNA of the CDR3 is TGTGCCAGCAGCCAGGCAAGCGGGATTGCCGGGGAGCTGTTTTTT. This translates into CASSQASGIAGELFF.

The rearrangement links TRBV29-1 to TRBJ2-3, with D uncertain. The CDR3 has 16 residues. Germline-derived CDR1 and CDR2 are SQVTM and ANQGSEA. The V and J ends lost 4 bases and 2 bases respectively, with 19 bases between them. The CDR3 sequence: CSVVLADGTSTDTQYF. The CDR3 DNA sequence: TGCAGCGTTGTACTCGCGGACGGAACCTCCACAGATACGCAGTATTTT.

The chain is built from TRBV12-3 or TRBV12-4 and TRBJ1-1, with TRBD1 matching 7 bases. After removal of 6 bases from V and 2 bases from J, the junction contained 6 bases not matched to a gene. The CDR3 sequence is 14 residues long. DNA for the CDR3: TGTGCCAGCAGGGCGACAGGGCTAAACACTGAAGCTTTCTTT. Protein sequence: CASRATGLNTEAFF.

The chain links TRBV7-2 to TRBJ2-3; D might be TRBD1 (5 bases). The CDR3 is 14 amino acids. The germline V gene has CDR1 SGHTA and CDR2 FQGNSA. Trimming removed 3 bases from V and 4 bases from J, with 11 bases in between. Written as DNA, the CDR3 is TGTGCCAGCAGCTTTACCCACAGGTCAGATACGCAGTATTTT. It encodes CASSFTHRSDTQYF.

This clonotype was counted a single time. The rearrangement joins TRBV9 to TRBJ2-5; D not certain. This CDR3 contains 15 residues. Deletions cut 4 bases from V and 3 bases from J, with 16 bases between. The V gene's germline CDR1 is SGDLS and CDR2 YYNGEE. The CDR3 here is CASSPGVQQKETQYF. The CDR3 bases are TGTGCCAGCAGCCCAGGCGTCCAACAAAAAGAGACCCAGTACTTC.

This clonotype has more than one count but fewer than ten. This chain joins TRBV5-1 and TRBJ2-1, with 9 positions matching TRBD1. CDR3 size: 15 residues. The ends lost 7 bases at V and 7 bases at J; junction bases unmatched: 12. CDR1 is SGHRS and CDR2 is YFSETQ in the germline V gene. In nucleotides, the CDR3 is TGCGCCAGCTCCTACGCGGGACAGGGAAGGAATGAGCAGTTCTTC. The encoded protein is CASSYAGQGRNEQFF.

V gene TRBV24-1 combines with J gene TRBJ1-1; tentatively, D is TRBD1 (6 bases). CDR3 length: 15 residues. Trimming shortened V by 4 bases and J by 2 bases, and 13 bases separated the two germline ends. Looked up from germline, CDR1 is KGHDR and CDR2 is SFDVKD. CDR3 region: CATSETGTSNTEAFF. The CDR3 DNA reads as TGTGCCACCAGTGAAACCGGGACAAGCAACACTGAAGCTTTCTTT.

The rearrangement joins TRBV12-3 or TRBV12-4 to TRBJ2-5, with 9 bases matching TRBD1. V lost 6 bases and J lost 4; bases outside the gene matches: 9. This CDR3 has 15 amino acids. CDR3 DNA sequence: TGTGCCAGCAGACAGGGACAGGGCGGGGGAGAGACCCAGTACTTC. Encoded protein: CASRQGQGGGETQYF.

V and J are TRBV5-1 and TRBJ2-5, with 12 bases identical to TRBD2. The CDR3 sequence is 17 residues long. The germline gives CDR1 SGHRS, CDR2 YFSETQ. Losses at the gene ends were 3 bases for V and 0 bases for J; bases not matched to a gene: 6. CDR3 in amino acids: CASSSGLAGRNQETQYF. The DNA for the CDR3 is TGCGCCAGCAGCTCCGGACTAGCGGGAAGAAACCAAGAGACCCAGTACTTC.

The chain couples TRBV7-8 to TRBJ2-7; 7 bases align to TRBD2. Germline V gives CDR1 SGHVS, CDR2 FQNEAQ. The length of the CDR3 is 15 residues. V was pared by 9 bases and J by 7 bases, with 18 bases of the junction left unmatched. The CDR3 spells CASNRRTREHDEQYF. CDR3 nucleotide sequence: TGTGCCAGTAACCGCCGGACTAGGGAACACGATGAGCAGTACTTC.

The chain has TRBV7-9 and TRBJ2-3; D call uncertain. Germline V gene data show CDR1 as SEHNR and CDR2 as FQNEAQ (reference sequence). Trimming pared 1 base from V and 2 bases from J, leaving 10 bases between. This CDR3 spans 15 amino acids. Written as DNA, the CDR3 is TGTGCCAGCAGCTTAGTTCAAGGCTTCACAGATACGCAGTATTTT. Its protein is CASSLVQGFTDTQYF. The whole variable domain, remainder taken from reference TRBV7-9 and TRBJ2-3, is DTGVSQNPRHKITKRGQNVTFRCDPISEHNRLYWYRQTLGQGPEFLTYFQNEAQLEKSRLLSDRFSAERPKGSFSTLEIQRTEQGDSAMYLCASSLVQGFTDTQYFGPGTRLTVL.

This clonotype was found once. The J gene is TRBJ1-5, the V gene TRBV12-3 or TRBV12-4; tentatively, D is TRBD1 (6 bases). This CDR3 is built from 16 residues. V was cut by 1 base and J by 6 bases, with 16 bases left in between. The CDR3 loop reads CASSLGARGGGQPQHF. CDR3 DNA: TGTGCCAGCAGTTTAGGTGCCAGGGGAGGGGGTCAGCCCCAGCATTTT.

This clonotype was detected many times. The rearrangement joins TRBV4-3 to TRBJ2-1; D unresolved. This CDR3 region has 14 residues. CDR1 and CDR2 (germline): LGHNA, YSLEER. Trimming took off 0 bases at V and 7 bases at J, with 10 bases between the two ends. The CDR3 coding sequence is TGCGCCAGCAGCCAAGATCTTTCGCGGAATGAGCAGTTCTTC. This sequence encodes CASSQDLSRNEQFF.

This sequence joins TRBV14 and TRBJ1-1; the D is unclear. CDR1 is SGHDN and CDR2 is FVKESK in the germline V gene. This CDR3 is built from 14 residues. The V and J ends lost 8 bases and 0 bases respectively, with 13 bases between them. The CDR3 DNA sequence: TGTGCCAGCCAGCCAGAGGGCATGAACACTGAAGCTTTCTTT. It codes for CASQPEGMNTEAFF.

This clonotype was counted a few times. V is TRBV4-3 and J is TRBJ2-3; D is unclear. The CDR3 contains 15 residues. Per the germline V gene, CDR1 is LGHNA and CDR2 is YSLEER. V lost 3 bases and J 1 base, leaving 11 bases between the germline ends. The CDR3 DNA sequence: TGCGCCAGCAGCCAGAGGCGAGGAGGCACAGATACGCAGTATTTT. Translating it yields CASSQRRGGTDTQYF.

The V and J genes are TRBV7-8 and TRBJ2-5; D possibly corresponds to TRBD1 (7 bases). Germline values: CDR1 SGHVS, CDR2 FQNEAQ. V was clipped by 5 bases and J by 2 bases, with 21 bases between them. This CDR3 has 17 amino acids. The CDR3 DNA sequence: TGTGCCAGCAGCCCCAAGGGCGGGACAGCTATGCAAGAGACCCAGTACTTC. Translated, it gives CASSPKGGTAMQETQYF.

Concerning this clonotype: A junction boundary mismatches the germline segment, possibly from a read error. This chain joins TRBV6-6 and TRBJ1-6; D unclear. The germline V gene encodes CDR1 MNHNY and CDR2 SVGAGI (reference sequence). The CDR3 length is 13 residues. The DNA for the CDR3 is TGTGCCAGCCTCGGGAGCTATAATTCATCCCTCCACTTT. Amino acid sequence: CASLGSYNSSLHF.

This chain uses TRBV6-2 or TRBV6-3 with TRBJ2-1; D is unresolved. V was pared by 6 bases and J by 3 bases, with 15 bases between. In germline, CDR1 is MNHEY, CDR2 SVGEGT. This CDR3 contains 15 residues. DNA of the CDR3: TGTGCCAGCAGCCCCCTGGCAGTCTTCTACAATGAGCAGTTCTTC. Translation gives CASSPLAVFYNEQFF.

The J gene is TRBJ2-7, the V gene TRBV4-3; D may be TRBD2 (6 bases). Trimming shortened V by 2 bases and J by 7 bases, and 18 bases separated the two germline ends. CDR1 is LGHNA, CDR2 YSLEER, per germline. The CDR3 contains 15 residues. CDR3 DNA: TGCGCCAGCAGCCAAACCGGGAGTCGCCCTGATGAGCAGTACTTC. This sequence encodes CASSQTGSRPDEQYF.

V usage is TRBV4-2 and J usage is TRBJ2-4, with 10 bases lining up with TRBD2. This CDR3 contains 17 residues. From germline, CDR1 is LGHNA and CDR2 YNFKEQ. V lost 1 base and J lost 2; bases outside the gene matches: 5. CDR3 region: CASSQAERGGPKNIQYF. The CDR3 DNA reads as TGTGCCAGCAGCCAAGCCGAGCGGGGGGGCCCCAAAAACATTCAGTACTTC.

This clonotype was detected ten times or more. The V call is TRBV12-3 or TRBV12-4, the J call TRBJ2-5, with D perhaps matching TRBD1 (6 bases). V lost 4 bases and J lost 5, with 17 bases in between. This CDR3 comprises 15 residues. CDR3 loop: CASSWDNSPGETQYF. CDR3 coding DNA: TGTGCCAGCAGTTGGGACAATTCCCCGGGCGAGACCCAGTACTTC.